Listed below are T cell receptor beta chains from one sample, sequenced in a study of blood T cell repertoires in COVID-19. Assay used: immunoSEQ multiplex PCR; TCRdb lists only in-frame clones, some missing. The data show 150,000 or so clones, with around 87% seen just once and approximately 6.1% held by the top ten. The sample taken for sequencing was peripheral blood. The origin of the receptors is a man older than 75 with acute or convalescent COVID-19. The CDR3 runs from the conserved cysteine through the conserved F or W. Fields, in order: clone size, V gene, D gene, J gene, CDR3 DNA, CDR3 protein. D genes are given only for firm matches. Some rows mark clone size as missing; the rest say once, few, many or name a class of expanded clone.

>NA|TRBV7-8|TRBD1|TRBJ2-7
TGTGCCAGCAGCCGACAGACAGGGACCTACGAGCAGTACTTC
CASSRQTGTYEQYF
>NA|TRBV19|NA|TRBJ1-1
TGTGCCAGTAGTATATTCGCCACGGGGAGGAACACTGAAGCTTTCTTT
CASSIFATGRNTEAFF
>NA|TRBV6-1|NA|TRBJ1-2
TGTGCCAGCAGTGAAGCCCCCAACAGCCGATATGGCTACACCTTC
CASSEAPNSRYGYTF
>NA|TRBV28|NA|TRBJ2-7
TGTGCCAGCAGCGCGGCGCCCGGGGTCTACGAGCAGTACTTC
CASSAAPGVYEQYF
>NA|TRBV27|NA|TRBJ2-3
TGTGCCAGCAGTTTATCGGGGGGTGGGGCCTTCACAGATACGCAGTATTTT
CASSLSGGGAFTDTQYF
>once|TRBV12-3/TRBV12-4|NA|TRBJ1-5
TGTGCCAGCAGGCGACAGCTCAATCAGCCCCAGCATTTT
CASRRQLNQPQHF
>NA|TRBV24-1|NA|TRBJ1-1
TGTGCCACCAGTGCTCCCGGGGGGGCGAACACTGAAGCTTTCTTT
CATSAPGGANTEAFF
>NA|TRBV7-2|TRBD1|TRBJ1-2
TGTGCCAGCAGCCCAACCCCAGGGGGCAACTATGGCTACACCTTC
CASSPTPGGNYGYTF
>once|TRBV4-1|TRBD2|TRBJ2-2
TGCGCCAGCAGCCAAGCTAGCGGAAAGACCGGGGAGCTGTTTTTT
CASSQASGKTGELFF
>NA|TRBV6-5|TRBD1|TRBJ1-5
TGTGCCAGTAGGACAGGGATTGTTCCCGGTCAGCCCCAGCATTTT
CASRTGIVPGQPQHF
>once|TRBV12-3/TRBV12-4|TRBD1|TRBJ1-1
TGTGCCAGCAGCAGAGACAGGGGGCCTGAAGCTTTCTTT
CASSRDRGPEAFF
>few|TRBV6-1|NA|TRBJ1-1
TGTGCCAGCAGTGAAAGCAGCGTTTCAGGGGCTTTCTTT
CASSESSVSGAFF
>NA|TRBV28|NA|TRBJ1-1
TGTGCCAGCAGTAGACAGAGTATGAACACTGAAGCTTTCTTT
CASSRQSMNTEAFF
>NA|TRBV3-1/TRBV3-2|TRBD1|TRBJ1-2
TGTGCCAGCAGCCAACTCCTGGGACAGACCTATGGCTACACCTTC
CASSQLLGQTYGYTF
>NA|TRBV9|NA|TRBJ2-1
TGTGCCAGCAGCGTAGTAGAGGGATCCGGGCAGTTCTTC
CASSVVEGSGQFF
>NA|TRBV28|TRBD1|TRBJ1-5
TGTGCCAGCAGTTTTTTATACAGGGGCGCGGATCAGCCCCAGCATTTT
CASSFLYRGADQPQHF
>NA|TRBV5-6|TRBD1|TRBJ1-3
TGTGCCAGCAGCCAGCCCCCGACAGGGCCCGGAAACACCATATATTTT
CASSQPPTGPGNTIYF
>NA|TRBV5-1|NA|TRBJ1-2
TGCGCCAGCAGTATTACAACTCAGACAGGCCTATATGGCTACACCTTC
CASSITTQTGLYGYTF
>NA|TRBV11-2|TRBD2|TRBJ2-7
TGTGCCAGCAGCTCCGGGGGGGACCCGAGCTCCTACGAGCAGTACTTC
CASSSGGDPSSYEQYF
>NA|TRBV5-1|NA|TRBJ1-1
TGCGCCAGCAGCTTACTTGGGAGTGGGGACACTGAAGCTTTCTTT
CASSLLGSGDTEAFF
>once|TRBV18|NA|TRBJ1-4
TGTGCCAGCTCACCGGTCCGGGTTAATGAAAAACTGTTTTTT
CASSPVRVNEKLFF
>NA|TRBV7-9|TRBD2|TRBJ2-2
TGTGCCAGCAGCTCCCCTAGCGGGAGAGGTACCGGGGAGCTGTTTTTT
CASSSPSGRGTGELFF
>NA|TRBV9|NA|TRBJ1-3
TGTGCCAGCAGCGTAGGTTTGGGATCGGGCGGGGCCACCATATATTTT
CASSVGLGSGGATIYF
>NA|TRBV28|TRBD1|TRBJ2-7
TGTGCCACCCGTACAGGGGCCCCCTACGAGCAGTACTTC
CATRTGAPYEQYF
>NA|TRBV5-1|NA|TRBJ1-1
TGCGCCAGCAGCGTACAGGGCTTGAACACTGAAGCTTTCTTT
CASSVQGLNTEAFF
>NA|TRBV2|TRBD1|TRBJ2-7
TGTGCCAGCAGGGGACAGAACTACGAGCAGTACTTC
CASRGQNYEQYF
>NA|TRBV5-8|TRBD1|TRBJ1-4
TGTGCCAGCAGCTGGACAGGGCGGGAAAAACTGTTTTTT
CASSWTGREKLFF
>NA|TRBV5-4|NA|TRBJ1-1
TGTGCCAGCAGCGACAGGCAGAACACTGAAGCTTTCTTT
CASSDRQNTEAFF
>few|TRBV7-8|TRBD2|TRBJ2-1
TGTGCCAGCAGCTTCCGGGAGGGAAACAATGAGCAGTTCTTC
CASSFREGNNEQFF
>NA|TRBV18|TRBD2|TRBJ2-5
TGTGCCAGCGCCGAGGGTTTACTAGCGGGAGTAGAGACCCAGTACTTC
CASAEGLLAGVETQYF
>NA|TRBV9|TRBD2|TRBJ2-1
TGTGCCAGCAGCGTATCCAGCGGGAGTACTGCCAATGAGCAGTTCTTC
CASSVSSGSTANEQFF
>NA|TRBV11-2|TRBD1|TRBJ2-2
TGTGCCAGCAGCTCGAGACAGGGCGCCGGGGAGCTGTTTTTT
CASSSRQGAGELFF
>NA|TRBV10-2|NA|TRBJ1-1
TGCGCCAGCAGATCGACAGTTCAGGAAGCTTTCTTT
CASRSTVQEAFF
>NA|TRBV4-1|TRBD1|TRBJ2-7
TGCGCCAGCAGCCAAGATTCTACAGGGGATCCCTACGAGCAGTACTTC
CASSQDSTGDPYEQYF
>NA|TRBV5-1|TRBD1|TRBJ1-5
TGCGCCAGCAGCCTTACGGGACAGCCAAACCAGCCCCAGCATTTT
CASSLTGQPNQPQHF
>NA|TRBV7-8|NA|TRBJ1-2
TGTGCCAGCAGCTTAGGCCAGGGACTAGCGGCAACCTATGGCTACACCTTC
CASSLGQGLAATYGYTF
>once|TRBV28|NA|TRBJ1-5
TGTGCCAGCAGGGGGGGGGCGCAGCCCCAGCATTTT
CASRGGAQPQHF
>once|TRBV5-6|NA|TRBJ2-3
TGTGCCAGCAGCTTGCCGGTGGCAGATACGCAGTATTTT
CASSLPVADTQYF
>NA|TRBV19|NA|TRBJ1-2
TGTGCCAGTAAGGGACATCGCGGCTCAGACTATGGCTACACCTTC
CASKGHRGSDYGYTF
>NA|TRBV10-3|TRBD1|TRBJ2-2
TGTGCCATCGGGGAGGACAGGGCTTGGACCGGGGAGCTGTTTTTT
CAIGEDRAWTGELFF
>NA|TRBV15|NA|TRBJ2-1
TGTGCCACCAGCAGAGAAGACGGTGTGGGGGCCAATGAGCAGTTCTTC
CATSREDGVGANEQFF
>once|TRBV6-6|TRBD1|TRBJ2-1
TGTGCCAGCCACCCCCGGGACAGGGGCGAACACAATGAGCAGTTCTTC
CASHPRDRGEHNEQFF
>NA|TRBV21-1|NA|TRBJ2-3
TGTGCCAGCAGCAAGAAACGAGGGACTAGCGGGACCCTTAGCACAGATACGCAGTATTTT
CASSKKRGTSGTLSTDTQYF
>NA|TRBV6-1|TRBD1|TRBJ1-5
TGTGCCAGCAGTGAGGTGTGGGACAGTTCGGGCCAGCCCCAGCATTTT
CASSEVWDSSGQPQHF
>NA|TRBV6-4|NA|TRBJ2-3
TGTGCCAGCAGTGAAGAGGGCGGGGTGTTCACAGATACGCAGTATTTT
CASSEEGGVFTDTQYF
>NA|TRBV5-1|TRBD1|TRBJ1-3
TGCGCCAGCAGCTTGGATCAGGGGGCGATTGGAAACACCATATATTTT
CASSLDQGAIGNTIYF
>NA|TRBV2|NA|TRBJ2-1
TGTGCCAGCAGTGATCGGGGGGCTGACAATGAGCAGTTCTTC
CASSDRGADNEQFF
>NA|TRBV7-6|NA|TRBJ1-3
TGTGCCAGCAGCTTAGGGGGGCCGGCCACTGGAAACACCATATATTTT
CASSLGGPATGNTIYF
>NA|TRBV2|NA|TRBJ2-5
TGTGCCAGCAGTGTAGAAACCTTACAAGAGACCCAGTACTTC
CASSVETLQETQYF
>NA|TRBV6-5|TRBD1|TRBJ1-1
TGTGCCAGCAGCCTGGGACAGGTTAACACTGAAGCTTTCTTT
CASSLGQVNTEAFF
>NA|TRBV7-9|NA|TRBJ1-1
TGTGCCAGCAGCTTAGCCGGAGCGAACACTGAAGCTTTCTTT
CASSLAGANTEAFF
>NA|TRBV29-1|NA|TRBJ2-7
TGCAGTGCCGGGACATACTACGAGCAGTACTTC
CSAGTYYEQYF
>NA|TRBV7-9|NA|TRBJ2-1
TGTGCCAGCAGCTTAGGCGCGGGGTTGGAGGGTGAGCAGTTCTTC
CASSLGAGLEGEQFF
>NA|TRBV6-5|NA|TRBJ2-5
TGTGCCAGCAGAATATTGGAGACCCAGTACTTC
CASRILETQYF
>NA|TRBV28|NA|TRBJ1-5
TGTGCCAGCACAACGGGTCGACAGCCCCAGCATTTT
CASTTGRQPQHF
>NA|TRBV2|NA|TRBJ2-7
TGTGCCAGCAGTCCGGGGACTTTTTACGAGCAGTACTTC
CASSPGTFYEQYF
>NA|TRBV6-6|NA|TRBJ2-7
TGTGCCAGCAGTTACTTCGGGATCGGGTACGAGCAGTACTTC
CASSYFGIGYEQYF
>NA|TRBV18|NA|TRBJ2-7
TGTGCCAGCTCTGGGGCTGGGGACGAGCAGTACTTC
CASSGAGDEQYF
>NA|TRBV29-1|TRBD2|TRBJ2-7
TGCAGCGTGAATAGCGGGACGACCTACGAGCAGTACTTC
CSVNSGTTYEQYF